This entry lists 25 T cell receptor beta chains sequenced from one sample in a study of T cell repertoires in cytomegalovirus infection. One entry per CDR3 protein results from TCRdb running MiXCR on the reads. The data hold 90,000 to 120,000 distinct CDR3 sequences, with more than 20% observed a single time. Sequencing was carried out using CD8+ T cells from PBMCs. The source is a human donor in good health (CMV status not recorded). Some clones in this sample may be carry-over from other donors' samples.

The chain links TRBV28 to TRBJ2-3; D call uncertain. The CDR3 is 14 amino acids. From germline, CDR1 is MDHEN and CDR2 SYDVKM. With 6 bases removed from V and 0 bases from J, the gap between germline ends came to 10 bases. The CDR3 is CASSLITSTDTQYF. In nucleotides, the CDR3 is TGTGCCAGCAGCCTCATAACTAGCACAGATACGCAGTATTTT.

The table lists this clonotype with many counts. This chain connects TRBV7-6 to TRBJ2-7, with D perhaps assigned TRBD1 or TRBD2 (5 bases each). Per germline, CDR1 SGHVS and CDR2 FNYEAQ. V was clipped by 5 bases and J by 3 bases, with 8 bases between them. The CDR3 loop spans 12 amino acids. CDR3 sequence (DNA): TGTGCCAGCAGCCGAGGGGACTACGAGCAGTACTTC. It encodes CASSRGDYEQYF.

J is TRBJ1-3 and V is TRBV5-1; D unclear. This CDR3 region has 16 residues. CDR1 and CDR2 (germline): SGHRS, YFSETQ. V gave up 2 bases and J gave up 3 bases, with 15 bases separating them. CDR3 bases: TGCGCCAGCAGCTTATATCCCGAGAGCGTTGGAAACACCATATATTTT. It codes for CASSLYPESVGNTIYF.

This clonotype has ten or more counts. The chain's CDR3 is CASSPMVDNEQFF. CDR3 sequence (DNA): TGCGCCAGCAGCCCAATGGTTGACAATGAGCAGTTCTTC. The chain uses TRBV4-3 and TRBJ2-1; D not resolved. CDR1 is LGHNA and CDR2 is YSLEER in the germline V gene. Trimming cost V 4 bases and J 5 bases, with 9 bases left between them. CDR3 length: 13 residues.

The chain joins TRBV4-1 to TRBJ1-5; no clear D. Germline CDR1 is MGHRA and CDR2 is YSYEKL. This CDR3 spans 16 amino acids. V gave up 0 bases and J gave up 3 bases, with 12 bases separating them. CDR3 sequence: CASSQEYRVSNQPQHF. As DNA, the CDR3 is TGCGCCAGCAGCCAAGAATATAGGGTCTCCAATCAGCCCCAGCATTTT.

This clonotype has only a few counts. The CDR3 DNA is TGTGCCAGCAGCCGAACCCGGGACAGGAGAAGCTCCTACAATGAGCAGTTCTTC. It codes for CASSRTRDRRSSYNEQFF. This rearrangement joins TRBV9 to TRBJ2-1, with TRBD1 matching over 8 bases. CDR1 SGDLS and CDR2 YYNGEE come from the germline V gene. J gave up 0 bases and V 4 bases, and 12 bases lay outside the gene matches. There are 18 residues in the CDR3.

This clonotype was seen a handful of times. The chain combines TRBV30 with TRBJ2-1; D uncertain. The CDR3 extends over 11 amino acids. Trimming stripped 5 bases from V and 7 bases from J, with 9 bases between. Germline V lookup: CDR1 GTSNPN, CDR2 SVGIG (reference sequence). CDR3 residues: CAWDYGNEQFF. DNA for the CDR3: TGTGCCTGGGATTACGGGAATGAGCAGTTCTTC. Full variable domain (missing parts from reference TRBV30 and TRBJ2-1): SQTIHQWPATLVQPVGSPLSLECTVEGTSNPNLYWYRQAAGRGLQLLFYSVGIGQISSEVPQNLSASRPQDRQFILSSKKLLLSDSGFYLCAWDYGNEQFFGPGTRLTVL.

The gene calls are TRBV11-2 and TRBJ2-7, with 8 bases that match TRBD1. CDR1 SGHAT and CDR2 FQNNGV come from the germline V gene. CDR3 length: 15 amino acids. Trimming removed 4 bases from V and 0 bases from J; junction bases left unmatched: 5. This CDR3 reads CASSSRGQDSYEQYF. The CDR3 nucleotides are TGTGCCAGCAGCTCCCGGGGACAGGACTCCTACGAGCAGTACTTC.

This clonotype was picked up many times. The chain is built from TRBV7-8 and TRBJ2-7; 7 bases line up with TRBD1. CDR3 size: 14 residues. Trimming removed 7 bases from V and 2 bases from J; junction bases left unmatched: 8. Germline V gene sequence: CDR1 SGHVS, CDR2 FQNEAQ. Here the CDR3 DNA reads TGTGCCAGCACCAGGTCAGGGGGTACCTACGAGCAGTACTTC. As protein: CASTRSGGTYEQYF.

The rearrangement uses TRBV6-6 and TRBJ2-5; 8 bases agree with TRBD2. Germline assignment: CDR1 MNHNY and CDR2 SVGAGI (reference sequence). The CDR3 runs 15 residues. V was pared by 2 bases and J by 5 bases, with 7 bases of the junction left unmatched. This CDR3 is CASSYIAGRGETQYF. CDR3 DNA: TGTGCCAGCAGTTACATAGCGGGGAGGGGGGAGACCCAGTACTTC.

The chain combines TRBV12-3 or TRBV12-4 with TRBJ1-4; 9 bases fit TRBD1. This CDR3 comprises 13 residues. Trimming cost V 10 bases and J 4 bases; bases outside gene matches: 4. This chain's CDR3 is CATSGQGNEKLFF. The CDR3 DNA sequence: TGTGCCACCTCGGGACAGGGTAATGAAAAACTGTTTTTT.

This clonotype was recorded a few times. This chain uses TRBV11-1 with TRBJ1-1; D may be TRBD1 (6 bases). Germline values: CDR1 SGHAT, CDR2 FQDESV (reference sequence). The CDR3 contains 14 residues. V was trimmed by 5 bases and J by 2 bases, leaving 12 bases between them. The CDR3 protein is CASSRQGSNTEAFF. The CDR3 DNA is TGTGCCAGCAGCCGCCAGGGGAGTAACACTGAAGCTTTCTTT.

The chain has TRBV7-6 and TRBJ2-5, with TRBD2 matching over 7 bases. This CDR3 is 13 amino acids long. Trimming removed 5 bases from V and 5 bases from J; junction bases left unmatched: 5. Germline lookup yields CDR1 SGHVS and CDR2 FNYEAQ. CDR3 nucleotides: TGTGCCAGCAGCCGGGACTACGGGGAGACCCAGTACTTC. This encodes CASSRDYGETQYF.

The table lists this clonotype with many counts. DNA of the CDR3: TGTGCCAGCAGTTTAGGTCTAGCGGGAGGGCCTCTTGAGCAGTTCTTC. Encoded protein: CASSLGLAGGPLEQFF. J is TRBJ2-1 and V is TRBV12-3 or TRBV12-4; 12 bases map to TRBD2. The CDR3 consists of 16 residues. Trimming at V came to 1 base and at J to 9 bases, leaving 7 bases not matched to a gene.

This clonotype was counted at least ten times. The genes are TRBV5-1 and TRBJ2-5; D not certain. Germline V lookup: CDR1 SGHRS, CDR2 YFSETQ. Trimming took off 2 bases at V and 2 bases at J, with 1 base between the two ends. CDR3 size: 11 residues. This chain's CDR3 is CASSLQETQYF. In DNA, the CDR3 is TGCGCCAGCAGCTTACAAGAGACCCAGTACTTC.

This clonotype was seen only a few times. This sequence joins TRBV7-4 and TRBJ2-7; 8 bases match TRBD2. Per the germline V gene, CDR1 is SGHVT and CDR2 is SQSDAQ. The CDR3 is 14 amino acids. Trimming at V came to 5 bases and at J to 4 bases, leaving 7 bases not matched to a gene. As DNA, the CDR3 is TGTGCCAGCAGCCCAAGCGGGAGTCCGTACGAGCAGTACTTC. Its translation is CASSPSGSPYEQYF.

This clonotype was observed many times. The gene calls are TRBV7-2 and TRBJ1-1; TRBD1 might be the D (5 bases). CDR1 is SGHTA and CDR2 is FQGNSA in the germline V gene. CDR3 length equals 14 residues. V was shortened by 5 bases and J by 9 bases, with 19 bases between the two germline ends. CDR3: CASSHASRSDKAFF. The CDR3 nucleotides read TGTGCCAGCAGCCATGCAAGTCGATCGGACAAAGCTTTCTTT.

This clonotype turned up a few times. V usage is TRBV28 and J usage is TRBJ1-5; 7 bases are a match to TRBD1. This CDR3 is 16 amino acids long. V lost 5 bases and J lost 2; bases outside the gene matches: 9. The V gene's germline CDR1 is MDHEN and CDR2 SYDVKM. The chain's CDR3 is CASSLSTGVGNQPQHF. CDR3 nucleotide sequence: TGTGCCAGCAGTCTATCAACAGGGGTCGGCAATCAGCCCCAGCATTTT.

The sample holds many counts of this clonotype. DNA of the CDR3: TGTGCCAGCAGCTCGACCCTCAGGGAACCAGAGACCCAGTACTTC. It yields the protein CASSSTLREPETQYF. The V and J genes are TRBV7-9 and TRBJ2-5, with D maybe TRBD1 (5 bases). Trimming left V 4 bases short and J 4 bases short, with 16 bases between. Germline V CDR1 and CDR2: SEHNR, FQNEAQ (reference sequence). The CDR3 has 15 residues.

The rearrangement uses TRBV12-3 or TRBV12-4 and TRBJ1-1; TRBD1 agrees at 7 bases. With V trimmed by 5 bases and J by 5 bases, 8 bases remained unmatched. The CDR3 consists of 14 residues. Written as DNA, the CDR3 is TGTGCCAGCAGTCCAACAGGGGCGAGGACTGAAGCTTTCTTT. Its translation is CASSPTGARTEAFF.

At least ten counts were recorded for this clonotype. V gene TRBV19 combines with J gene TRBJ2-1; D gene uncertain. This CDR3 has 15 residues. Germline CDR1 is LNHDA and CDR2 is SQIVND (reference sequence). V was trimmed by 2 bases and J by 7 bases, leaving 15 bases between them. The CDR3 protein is CASSITGLSGNEQFF. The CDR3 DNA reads TGTGCCAGTAGTATAACCGGGTTGAGTGGGAATGAGCAGTTCTTC.

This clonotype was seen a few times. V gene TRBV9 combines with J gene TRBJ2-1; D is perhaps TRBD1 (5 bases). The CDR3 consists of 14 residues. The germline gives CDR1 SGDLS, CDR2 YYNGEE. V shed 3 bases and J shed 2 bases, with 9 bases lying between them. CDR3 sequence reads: CASSGTNTYNEQFF. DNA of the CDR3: TGTGCCAGCAGCGGGACAAATACCTACAATGAGCAGTTCTTC.

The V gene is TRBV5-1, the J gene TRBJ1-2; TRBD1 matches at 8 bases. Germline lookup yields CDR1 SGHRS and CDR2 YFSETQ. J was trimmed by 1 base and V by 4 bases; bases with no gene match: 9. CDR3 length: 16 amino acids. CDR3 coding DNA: TGCGCCAGCAGCCCGACAGGGGCGACTCTTAACTATGGCTACACCTTC. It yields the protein CASSPTGATLNYGYTF. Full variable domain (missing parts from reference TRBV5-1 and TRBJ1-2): KAGVTQTPRYLIKTRGQQVTLSCSPISGHRSVSWYQQTPGQGLQFLFEYFSETQRNKGNFPGRFSGRQFSNSRSEMNVSTLELGDSALYLCASSPTGATLNYGYTFGSGTRLTVV.

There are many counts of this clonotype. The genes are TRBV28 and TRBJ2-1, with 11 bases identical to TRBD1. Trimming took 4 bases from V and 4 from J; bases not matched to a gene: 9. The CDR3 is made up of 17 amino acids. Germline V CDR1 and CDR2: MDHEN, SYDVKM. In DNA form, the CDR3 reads TGTGCCAGCAGTTCCAGGACAGGGGGCGATCGGTACAATGAGCAGTTCTTC. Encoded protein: CASSSRTGGDRYNEQFF.

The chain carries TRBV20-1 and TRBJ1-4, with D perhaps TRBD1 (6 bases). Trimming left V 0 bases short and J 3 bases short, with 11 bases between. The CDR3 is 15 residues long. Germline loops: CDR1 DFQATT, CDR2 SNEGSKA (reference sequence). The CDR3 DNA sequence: TGCAGTGCTAGAGATTCAGGGGCCTCTAATGAAAAACTGTTTTTT. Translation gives CSARDSGASNEKLFF.